A selection of T cell receptor beta chains follows, all from one sample in a study of blood T cell repertoires in COVID-19. Some clones are missing from TCRdb's copy, which holds only in-frame ones; the method was immunoSEQ multiplex PCR. In the table there are around 250,000 clones, around nine tenths of which are singletons. The specimen was PBMCs or T cells enriched from blood (not recorded which). The receptors shown here come from a woman aged 25 to 39 who had recovered from COVID-19. CDR3s include the opening cysteine and the closing phenylalanine or tryptophan. Fields, in order: D gene, clone size, J gene, V gene, CDR3 protein, CDR3 DNA. A D gene is named only where the DNA matches it firmly. Expanded clones are given a class, and other clones once, few, many or no size at all.

.,.,TRBJ1-6,TRBV3-1/TRBV3-2,CASSQGNGQNSPLHF,TGTGCCAGCAGCCAAGGCAACGGACAGAATTCACCCCTCCACTTT
TRBD1,.,TRBJ1-6,TRBV5-1,CASSLGGGQGISPLHF,TGCGCCAGCAGCTTGGGGGGCGGACAGGGGATTTCACCCCTCCACTTT
.,.,TRBJ1-4,TRBV9,CASSVGQINEKLFF,TGTGCCAGCAGCGTCGGACAGATCAATGAAAAACTGTTTTTT
TRBD2,.,TRBJ2-2,TRBV9,CASSVLAGTNTGELFF,TGTGCCAGCAGCGTATTAGCGGGGACGAACACCGGGGAGCTGTTTTTT
TRBD1,few,TRBJ2-7,TRBV11-2,CASTLLGQGSYEQYF,TGTGCCAGCACCCTACTCGGACAGGGGTCCTACGAGCAGTACTTC
.,.,TRBJ1-5,TRBV28,CASSLASVNQPQHF,TGTGCCAGCAGTTTGGCCAGCGTCAATCAGCCCCAGCATTTT
TRBD1,.,TRBJ1-1,TRBV27,CASSLRGTGEFKGVRMNTEAFF,TGTGCCAGCAGTTTAAGGGGGACAGGGGAGTTTAAAGGGGTCAGGATGAACACTGAAGCTTTCTTT
TRBD1,once,TRBJ1-1,TRBV23-1,CASSQPDRVRFLYFTEAFF,TGCGCCAGCAGTCAACCGGACAGGGTCCGATTTCTTTACTTCACTGAAGCTTTCTTT
TRBD1,.,TRBJ2-2,TRBV18,CASSPVLAGQGNTGELFF,TGTGCCAGCTCACCGGTCTTGGCGGGACAGGGCAACACCGGGGAGCTGTTTTTT
TRBD1,.,TRBJ2-1,TRBV4-2,CASSQDGTENNEQFF,TGTGCCAGCAGCCAAGATGGGACAGAAAACAATGAGCAGTTCTTC
TRBD2,.,TRBJ2-1,TRBV9,CASSSKAGGPWNEQFF,TGTGCCAGCAGCTCAAAAGCGGGAGGGCCTTGGAATGAGCAGTTCTTC
TRBD1,.,TRBJ1-5,TRBV19,CASSIERDRRNQPQHF,TGTGCCAGTAGTATCGAAAGGGACAGGAGAAATCAGCCCCAGCATTTT
TRBD1,few,TRBJ1-3,TRBV9,CASSVRMGTGGTGNTIYF,TGTGCCAGCAGCGTACGCATGGGGACAGGGGGCACTGGAAACACCATATATTTT
TRBD1,.,TRBJ1-5,TRBV28,CASSSRTGTGGRYSNQPQHF,TGTGCCAGCAGTTCCCGCACCGGGACAGGGGGCCGATATAGCAATCAGCCCCAGCATTTT
.,.,TRBJ1-2,TRBV6-5,CASSYLDRSYGYTF,TGTGCCAGCAGTTACCTTGACAGATCATATGGCTACACCTTC
.,.,TRBJ1-4,TRBV27,CASSRATNEKLFF,TGTGCCAGCAGTCGGGCAACTAATGAAAAACTGTTTTTT
TRBD1,.,TRBJ1-1,TRBV30,CAWSVQGDTEAFF,TGTGCCTGGAGTGTCCAGGGGGACACTGAAGCTTTCTTT
TRBD2,.,TRBJ2-4,TRBV5-6,CASSAGVENIQYF,TGTGCCAGCAGTGCGGGAGTCGAAAACATTCAGTACTTC
TRBD2,once,TRBJ2-1,TRBV29-1,CSAQREGPNEQFF,TGCAGCGCCCAGCGGGAGGGTCCCAATGAGCAGTTCTTC
TRBD1,.,TRBJ1-4,TRBV27,CASSLDGQGAHLLTSTNEKLFF,TGTGCCAGCAGTTTGGACGGACAGGGGGCCCACTTATTGACGTCAACTAATGAAAAACTGTTTTTT
.,.,TRBJ2-1,TRBV12-3/TRBV12-4,CASSVLVNEQFF,TGTGCCAGCAGTGTCCTCGTTAATGAGCAGTTCTTC
TRBD1,.,TRBJ2-7,TRBV13,CASSPGTGGIPYEQYF,TGTGCCAGCAGCCCCGGGACAGGGGGAATTCCCTACGAGCAGTACTTC